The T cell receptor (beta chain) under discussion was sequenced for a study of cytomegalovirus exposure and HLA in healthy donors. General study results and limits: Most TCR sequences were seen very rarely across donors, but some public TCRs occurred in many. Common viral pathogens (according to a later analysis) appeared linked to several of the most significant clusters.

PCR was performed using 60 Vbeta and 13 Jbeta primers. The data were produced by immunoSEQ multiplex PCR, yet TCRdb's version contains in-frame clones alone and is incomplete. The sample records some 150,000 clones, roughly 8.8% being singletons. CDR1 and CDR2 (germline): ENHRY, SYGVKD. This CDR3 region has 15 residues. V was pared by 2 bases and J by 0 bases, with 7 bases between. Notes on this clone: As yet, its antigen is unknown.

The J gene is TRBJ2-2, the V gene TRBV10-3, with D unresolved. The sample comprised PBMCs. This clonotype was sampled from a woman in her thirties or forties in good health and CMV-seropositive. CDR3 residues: CAISELSSNTGELFF. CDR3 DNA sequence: TGTGCCATCAGTGAGCTGAGCTCGAACACCGGGGAGCTGTTTTTT.